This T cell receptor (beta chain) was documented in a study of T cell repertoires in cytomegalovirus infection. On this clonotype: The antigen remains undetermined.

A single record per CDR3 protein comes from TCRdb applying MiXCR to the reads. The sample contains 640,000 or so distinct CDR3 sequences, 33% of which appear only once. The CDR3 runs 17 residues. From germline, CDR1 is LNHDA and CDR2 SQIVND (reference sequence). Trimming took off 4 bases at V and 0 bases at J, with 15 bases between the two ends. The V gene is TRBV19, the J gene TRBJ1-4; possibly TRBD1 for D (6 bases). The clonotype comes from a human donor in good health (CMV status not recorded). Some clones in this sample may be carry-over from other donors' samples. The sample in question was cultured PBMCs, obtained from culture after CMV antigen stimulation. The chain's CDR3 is CASSKDWTAATNEKLFF. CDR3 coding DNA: TGTGCCAGTAGTAAAGATTGGACAGCCGCAACTAATGAAAAACTGTTTTTT.